One sample yielded the 30 T cell receptor beta chains listed below, sequenced in a study of post-analysis software for immune sequencing data. Researchers reported that TCR beta cDNA libraries carried unique molecular identifiers. TCRdb processed the PCR reads anew with MiXCR; each CDR3 protein has one entry. This repertoire shows some 890,000 distinct CDR3 sequences, 53% found once; its top ten account for approximately 4.4%. Notes on the study in general: There were about 5 TRBV segments more frequent in patients than controls, and TRBV5-6, TRBV5-1 and TRBV20-1 were among them.

These TCRs' antigens remain unknown. The sequenced sample was blood. The source is a girl aged 10 to 17 with multiple sclerosis.

The chain recombines TRBV28 with TRBJ1-2, with unresolved D. V was pared by 6 bases and J by 2 bases, with 13 bases between. CDR3 length equals 14 residues. Per germline, CDR1 MDHEN and CDR2 SYDVKM. CDR3 sequence (DNA): TGTGCCAGCAGCCCAACGGCTACCAACTATGGCTACACCTTC. Its translation is CASSPTATNYGYTF.

There are a few counts of this clonotype. This chain connects TRBV7-2 to TRBJ2-1; the match to TRBD1 covers 10 bases. This CDR3 is 14 amino acids long. From germline, CDR1 is SGHTA and CDR2 FQGNSA. Losses at the gene ends were 5 bases for V and 8 bases for J; bases not matched to a gene: 6. CDR3 residues: CASSLGTGEYEQFF. In DNA, the CDR3 is TGTGCCAGCAGCCTAGGGACAGGGGAGTATGAGCAGTTCTTC.

This clonotype was detected only a few times. This chain links TRBV27 with TRBJ1-2, with D possibly matching TRBD1 (6 bases). V shed 2 bases and J shed 6 bases, with 13 bases lying between them. The CDR3 has 14 residues. Germline V gives CDR1 MNHEY, CDR2 SMNVEV (reference sequence). CDR3 protein: CASSLAGAGNGYTF. CDR3 nucleotide sequence: TGTGCCAGCAGTTTAGCAGGGGCAGGAAATGGCTACACCTTC.

This clonotype has just a few counts. The chain couples TRBV3-1 to TRBJ2-7; 9 nucleotides align to TRBD1. The CDR3 is 15 amino acids. The junction had 6 bases not matched to a gene; V was cut back by 1 base and J by 5 bases. Germline CDR1 is LGHDT and CDR2 is YNNKEL (reference sequence). In DNA, the CDR3 is TGTGCCAGCAGCCAAGTGGGACAGGGAGTCCACGAGCAGTACTTC. This gives the protein CASSQVGQGVHEQYF.

The J gene is TRBJ2-3, the V gene TRBV5-1, with TRBD1 matching 10 bases. The CDR3 has 16 amino acids. The germline CDR1 and CDR2 sequences are SGHRS and YFSETQ. J lost 5 bases, V lost 1 base, and 7 bases had no gene match. CDR3 bases: TGCGCCAGCAGCTTGACAGACAGGGGGCTTGGAGATACGCAGTATTTT. Translation gives CASSLTDRGLGDTQYF.

This clonotype was counted between two and nine times. The V call is TRBV20-1, the J call TRBJ2-3, with 8 bases identical to TRBD2. The germline V gene encodes CDR1 DFQATT and CDR2 SNEGSKA (reference sequence). This CDR3 is built from 15 residues. The J segment lost 6 bases and the V segment lost 7 bases, leaving 15 bases of the junction unmatched. CDR3 in amino acids: CSVDGSGAIRDTQYF. DNA of the CDR3: TGCAGTGTAGATGGTAGCGGGGCGATAAGGGATACGCAGTATTTT.

The chain recombines TRBV7-4 with TRBJ2-7, with D possibly TRBD2 on 5 matching bases. Trimming pared 2 bases from V and 3 bases from J, leaving 14 bases between. There are 15 residues in the CDR3. The germline V gene has CDR1 SGHVT and CDR2 SQSDAQ. CDR3 sequence (DNA): TGTGCCAGCAGCTTAACATACGACTACCGCTACGAGCAGTACTTC. Translated: CASSLTYDYRYEQYF.

The chain employs TRBV12-3 or TRBV12-4 and TRBJ2-1; the match to TRBD2 covers 13 bases. Germline trimming cut 10 bases from V and 0 bases from J; bases unmatched to any gene: 3. The CDR3 is 15 amino acids. The CDR3 protein is CATRTSGGSYNEQFF. The DNA for the CDR3 is TGTGCCACTAGGACTAGCGGGGGCTCCTACAATGAGCAGTTCTTC.

The chain couples TRBV29-1 to TRBJ2-3; D possibly corresponds to TRBD2 (6 bases). CDR1 SQVTM and CDR2 ANQGSEA come from the germline V gene. Trimming pared 5 bases from V and 5 bases from J, leaving 14 bases between. There are 13 residues in the CDR3. The CDR3 region has the DNA TGCAGCGTTTTGGGGGGTCTTAGAGATACGCAGTATTTT. This encodes CSVLGGLRDTQYF.

The V and J genes are TRBV6-6 and TRBJ2-7; unclear D gene. This CDR3 region has 13 residues. The V gene's germline CDR1 is MNHNY and CDR2 SVGAGI (reference sequence). Trimming left V 6 bases short and J 0 bases short, with 9 bases between. The CDR3 loop reads CASSLLLSYEQYF. The CDR3 DNA follows: TGTGCCAGCAGCCTGCTACTCTCCTACGAGCAGTACTTC.

This chain connects TRBV12-3 or TRBV12-4 to TRBJ1-5; D gene unclear. The CDR3 runs to 15 residues. The V end lost 3 bases, the J end lost 1 base, and 10 bases lay between the germline ends. CDR3 loop: CASSFTWRSNQPQHF. The CDR3 DNA reads as TGTGCCAGCAGTTTTACTTGGAGGAGCAATCAGCCCCAGCATTTT.

The chain carries TRBV5-1 and TRBJ2-1; D possibly corresponds to TRBD1 (6 bases). CDR1 is SGHRS and CDR2 is YFSETQ in the germline V gene. The V end lost 0 bases, the J end lost 8 bases, and 12 bases lay between the germline ends. The CDR3 length is 14 residues. As DNA, the CDR3 is TGCGCCAGCAGCTTGGAGGTCAGGGGCGATGAGCAGTTCTTC. Amino acids: CASSLEVRGDEQFF. The entire variable domain, with the rest obtained from reference TRBV5-1 and TRBJ2-1, is as follows: KAGVTQTPRYLIKTRGQQVTLSCSPISGHRSVSWYQQTPGQGLQFLFEYFSETQRNKGNFPGRFSGRQFSNSRSEMNVSTLELGDSALYLCASSLEVRGDEQFFGPGTRLTVL.

V usage is TRBV29-1 and J usage is TRBJ1-2; D might be TRBD1 (6 bases). Germline-derived CDR1 and CDR2 are SQVTM and ANQGSEA. V was shortened by 7 bases and J by 4 bases, with 16 bases between the two germline ends. The CDR3 totals 13 residues. For the CDR3, the DNA is TGCAGCGCGCCAAAACAGGGCGGCTATGGCTACACCTTC. Its translation is CSAPKQGGYGYTF.

The V and J genes are TRBV29-1 and TRBJ1-1; D possibly corresponds to TRBD1 (5 bases). The CDR3 totals 12 residues. CDR1 is SQVTM and CDR2 is ANQGSEA in the germline V gene. Trimming shortened V by 7 bases and J by 1 base, and 10 bases separated the two germline ends. CDR3 sequence reads: CSGGSGNTEAFF. DNA for the CDR3: TGCAGCGGGGGCAGCGGGAACACTGAAGCTTTCTTT.

This chain connects TRBV12-3 or TRBV12-4 to TRBJ2-1; no clear D gene. V lost 7 bases, J lost 6 bases, and 16 bases lay in between. The CDR3 runs to 14 residues. CDR3 protein: CASNRAQLANEQFF. The CDR3 DNA reads as TGTGCCAGCAATAGGGCGCAGCTGGCCAATGAGCAGTTCTTC.

Only a few counts were recorded for this clonotype. The CDR3, as DNA: TGTGCCAGCAGCCGTCCGGGACAGGGGGACACTGAAGCTTTCTTT. It translates to CASSRPGQGDTEAFF. J is TRBJ1-1 and V is TRBV4-2; 11 bases match TRBD1. Germline CDR1 reads LGHNA; CDR2 reads YNFKEQ. CDR3 length: 15 amino acids. V shed 4 bases and J 3 bases; nucleotides not matched to a gene: 4.

The genes are TRBV20-1 and TRBJ1-1; D is possibly TRBD1 (6 bases). This CDR3 is 13 amino acids long. Germline-derived CDR1 and CDR2 are DFQATT and SNEGSKA (reference sequence). V gave up 0 bases and J gave up 12 bases, with 17 bases separating them. The CDR3 loop reads CSARDTSGTWSFF. CDR3 nucleotide sequence: TGCAGTGCTAGAGATACTTCCGGGACATGGTCTTTCTTT.

The J gene is TRBJ2-5, the V gene TRBV12-5; D not certain. This CDR3 spans 11 amino acids. The ends were cut back, 1 base at V and 11 bases at J, with 8 bases in the middle. CDR1 is LGHNT and CDR2 is FRNRAP in the germline V gene. The CDR3 coding sequence is TGTGCTAGTGGTTTGGGTAATGAGCAGTACTTC. Amino acids: CASGLGNEQYF.

The J gene is TRBJ1-4, the V gene TRBV20-1; D uncertain. Trimming removed 6 bases at V and 0 bases at J, with 11 bases between. Looked up from germline, CDR1 is DFQATT and CDR2 is SNEGSKA (reference sequence). CDR3 size: 14 residues. The CDR3, as DNA: TGCAGTGCATTGCCGGGAGCAACTAATGAAAAACTGTTTTTT. Its protein product is CSALPGATNEKLFF.

The chain is built from TRBV20-1 and TRBJ2-5; 14 bases agree with TRBD2. The CDR3 length is 15 residues. After removal of 6 bases from V and 7 bases from J, the junction contained 10 bases not matched to a gene. Germline CDR1 DFQATT, CDR2 SNEGSKA (reference sequence). CDR3 region: CSARTSGGHRGTQYF. CDR3 DNA sequence: TGCAGTGCCCGGACTAGCGGGGGGCATAGAGGGACCCAGTACTTC.

The V call is TRBV10-3, the J call TRBJ2-3, with a weak D call TRBD2 (6 bases). The V gene's germline CDR1 is ENHRY and CDR2 SYGVKD. The CDR3 length is 16 residues. The germline V and J ends were trimmed by 3 bases and 0 bases, with 13 bases remaining between them. The DNA for the CDR3 is TGTGCCATCAGTGATTACCCGGGGAGGAGCACAGATACGCAGTATTTT. The encoded protein is CAISDYPGRSTDTQYF.

The chain has TRBV7-7 and TRBJ2-3; no reliable D call. V was pared by 5 bases and J by 1 base, with 13 bases between. This CDR3 has 15 residues. Looked up from germline, CDR1 is SSHAT and CDR2 is FNYEAQ (reference sequence). The CDR3 region has the DNA TGTGCCAGCAGCGTAGGCGGACCGGGCACAGATACGCAGTATTTT. This sequence encodes CASSVGGPGTDTQYF.

V and J are TRBV10-3 and TRBJ2-7; 8 bases agree with TRBD2. V was pared by 10 bases and J by 1 base, with 12 bases of the junction left unmatched. CDR1 and CDR2 (germline): ENHRY, SYGVKD. The CDR3 runs to 15 residues. CDR3 DNA sequence: TGTGCCACCCAAGGAGCGCTAGCGGGTTCCTACGAGCAGTACTTC. It translates to CATQGALAGSYEQYF.

The chain joins TRBV12-3 or TRBV12-4 to TRBJ2-7; 14 positions match TRBD2. The J call is in doubt because the DNA end fits TRBJ2-5 better. CDR3 length equals 15 residues. The CDR3 reads CASTLTSGGAETQYF. CDR3 sequence (DNA): TGTGCCAGCACCCTGACTAGCGGGGGGGCCGAGACCCAGTACTTC.

In this sample, this clonotype turned up a few times. This sequence joins TRBV7-9 and TRBJ2-5; 8 bases agree with TRBD2. After removal of 0 bases from V and 11 bases from J, the junction contained 2 bases not matched to a gene. Germline CDR1 SEHNR, CDR2 FQNEAQ (reference sequence). This CDR3 is built from 12 residues. The CDR3 region is CASSLAGTRQYF. The CDR3, as DNA: TGTGCCAGCAGCTTAGCCGGGACTAGGCAGTACTTC.

The J gene is TRBJ2-3, the V gene TRBV5-1; D is ambiguous. Trimming pared 0 bases from V and 2 bases from J, leaving 7 bases between. Germline V gene data show CDR1 as SGHRS and CDR2 as YFSETQ. CDR3 length: 14 residues. The CDR3 DNA reads TGCGCCAGCAGCTTGGTACAGATCACAGATACGCAGTATTTT. Its protein is CASSLVQITDTQYF.

This CDR3 reads CASTLSTFNEQFF. Here the CDR3 DNA reads TGTGCCAGCACCCTTTCGACATTCAATGAGCAGTTCTTC. V and J are TRBV5-5 and TRBJ2-1; D gene ambiguous. V was cut by 6 bases and J by 6 bases, with 13 bases left in between. The CDR3 sequence is 13 residues long. Per germline, CDR1 SGHKS and CDR2 YYEKEE (reference sequence). Using reference TRBV5-5 and TRBJ2-1 for the parts outside the CDR3, the full variable domain is DAGVTQSPTHLIKTRGQQVTLRCSPISGHKSVSWYQQVLGQGPQFIFQYYEKEERGRGNFPDRFSARQFPNYSSELNVNALLLGDSALYLCASTLSTFNEQFFGPGTRLTVL.

This clonotype was seen a handful of times. This CDR3 reads CSVEERRYEQYF. CDR3 nucleotides: TGCAGCGTTGAAGAGCGGCGCTACGAGCAGTACTTC. The chain is built from TRBV29-1 and TRBJ2-7; D gene ambiguous. There are 12 residues in the CDR3. From germline, CDR1 is SQVTM and CDR2 ANQGSEA. The V gene lost 0 bases and the J gene lost 3 bases, with 6 bases spanning the gap.

This clonotype was counted once. The chain has TRBV10-3 and TRBJ2-1, with 12 bases lining up with TRBD2. Germline V gene lookup returns CDR1 ENHRY and CDR2 SYGVKD. The CDR3 covers 16 residues. The trim removed 4 bases at V and 4 bases at J, leaving 5 bases unmatched. Here the CDR3 reads CAISGSSGRGYNEQFF. The CDR3 nucleotides are TGTGCCATCAGTGGGTCTAGCGGGAGGGGATACAATGAGCAGTTCTTC.

This clonotype came up a few times. This chain connects TRBV20-1 to TRBJ1-2; a possible D gene is TRBD1 (6 bases). Germline CDR1 is DFQATT and CDR2 is SNEGSKA (reference sequence). The V end lost 5 bases, the J end lost 2 bases, and 12 bases lay between the germline ends. The CDR3 spans 13 residues. The CDR3 DNA reads as TGCAGTGCTCCCAGGGGAGGGAACTATGGCTACACCTTC. Its translation: CSAPRGGNYGYTF.